The following is a T cell receptor (beta chain) sequence with its context. The PCR made use of 60 Vbeta and 13 Jbeta primers. The repertoire was sequenced with immunoSEQ multiplex PCR; TCRdb's copy has only in-frame clones and lacks some. The table has fewer than 200,000 clones, around 80% seen once. Per germline, CDR1 MNHEY and CDR2 SMNVEV (reference sequence). V dropped 3 bases and J dropped 10; count of bases not matched to a gene: 13. CDR3 length equals 16 residues. The data stem from a study of cytomegalovirus exposure and HLA in healthy donors. The receptor's source is a man aged 35-49 years in good health and CMV-seronegative. The source material was PBMCs. The chain uses TRBV27 and TRBJ2-1; 9 nucleotides agree with TRBD2. The CDR3 DNA sequence: TGTGCCAGCAGTTTCCCCGTTGGCGGGAGGGCCCGAGAGCAGTTCTTC. Translating it yields CASSFPVGGRAREQFF.